The TCR beta chain under discussion was sequenced for a study of human T cells and chemical hapten exposure. Study-wide results and limits: Sensitization with DPC brought no change to TCRs above 1 in 1000 in frequency.

As for time point: healthy volunteer bleed at 2 weeks. RNA extraction used unfractionated whole blood as the source of total RNA. TCRdb recomputed calls from the RACE reads with MiXCR, one row per CDR3 protein. The sample lists roughly 49,000 distinct CDR3 sequences; over 3.5% were seen once. The CDR3 has 12 amino acids. Trimming took off 6 bases at V and 6 bases at J, with 11 bases between the two ends. This clonotype was observed many times. The antigen remains undetermined. The chain links TRBV12-3 or TRBV12-4 to TRBJ1-1, with a possible D match to TRBD1 (5 bases). The TCR sequence derives from a female donor in good health. Some clones in this sample may be carry-over from other donors' samples. Sequencing was performed on whole blood. As DNA, the CDR3 is TGTGCCAGCAGGGGGGGGACCCCTGAAGCTTTCTTT. Encoded protein: CASRGGTPEAFF.